This T cell receptor (beta chain) was found in a study of blood T cells in healthy people across ages. Study-level findings and limits: A roughly linear age-dependent decrease characterized TCR beta diversity per million T cells.

The authors ran a second PCR of about 7 to 12 cycles using a sample-barcoded 5' primer and a J-beta primer mix. TCRdb used MiXCR to reprocess the 5' RACE reads, holding one entry per CDR3 protein. This table holds around 870,000 distinct CDR3 sequences, 29% found once. CDR3 size: 16 residues. V lost 1 base to trimming and J lost 1 base; unmatched junction nucleotides: 5. The germline V gene encodes CDR1 SGHAT and CDR2 FQNNGV. This clonotype was picked up many times. The target antigen is unknown. The receptor comes from a woman over 75 in good health. The chain is built from TRBV11-2 and TRBJ2-5; 8 positions match TRBD2. What was sequenced was blood. The chain's CDR3 is CASSLGRTSFQETQYF. The CDR3 coding sequence is TGTGCCAGCAGCTTAGGCCGGACTAGCTTCCAAGAGACCCAGTACTTC. The whole variable domain, remainder taken from reference TRBV11-2 and TRBJ2-5, is EAGVAQSPRYKIIEKRQSVAFWCNPISGHATLYWYQQILGQGPKLLIQFQNNGVVDDSQLPKDRFSAERLKGVDSTLKIQPAKLEDSAVYLCASSLGRTSFQETQYFGPGTRLLVL.